This T cell receptor beta chain was sequenced in a study of human CD8 memory T cell subsets. Study-wide findings and caveats: Overlapping only minimally, the repertoires of stem-like memory and precursor exhausted T cells were largely separate from each other.

Germline loops: CDR1 DFQATT, CDR2 SNEGSKA (reference sequence). The CDR3 has 17 amino acids. Comment on this clonotype: Its specificity is unknown.

Production of TCR beta libraries used UMI-labeled 5' RACE as the method. TCRdb reprocessed the 5' RACE reads; each CDR3 protein has one entry and no DNA is given. The listing contains 8,500 to 14,000 distinct CDR3 sequences. This TCR derives from a human donor in good health. The chain is built from TRBV20-1 and TRBJ1-5; TCRdb outputs TRBD1, but without DNA this stays unchecked. Sequencing used CD8+ T cells from PBMCs. CDR3 amino acids: CSASGTGWDISNQPQHF.